Each of the 21 T cell receptor beta chains below was sequenced from the same sample in a study of T cell repertoires in ileal Crohn's disease. Libraries were prepared by immunoSEQ multiplex PCR; TCRdb keeps only in-frame clonotypes and omits some of them. The sample yields approximately 4,100 clones, roughly 72% seen once. This sample's time point: proximal margin of the surgical specimen (macroscopically non-inflamed). Sequencing was carried out using ileal tissue. These receptors were taken from an adult with Crohn's disease.

The chain has TRBV19 and TRBJ1-2, with 8 nucleotides matching TRBD1. J lost 8 bases, V lost 6 bases, and 11 bases had no gene match. Germline lookup yields CDR1 LNHDA and CDR2 SQIVND (reference sequence). The CDR3 is 14 amino acids. CDR3 DNA: TGTGCCAGTAGCGACAGGGGCTACGTGTGGGGCTACACCTTC. It encodes CASSDRGYVWGYTF.

This rearrangement joins TRBV2 to TRBJ2-3; TRBD2 matches at 10 bases. CDR3 length: 17 residues. The J segment lost 3 bases and the V segment lost 3 bases, leaving 9 bases of the junction unmatched. The germline gives CDR1 SNHLY, CDR2 FYNNEI. The CDR3 region has the DNA TGTGCCAGCAGTGAGCAAAGCGGGGGGGTTAGTACAGATACGCAGTATTTT. Protein: CASSEQSGGVSTDTQYF.

The chain couples TRBV11-3 to TRBJ2-6; D possibly uses TRBD1 or TRBD2 (6 bases each). There are 18 residues in the CDR3. V gave up 5 bases and J gave up 2 bases, with 19 bases separating them. Germline CDR1 and CDR2: SGHNT and YENEEA. CDR3 region: CASSPPWGARTGANVLTF. The CDR3 DNA is TGTGCCAGCAGCCCCCCATGGGGGGCGCGGACTGGGGCCAACGTCCTGACTTTC.

The chain combines TRBV2 with TRBJ2-3, with 10 bases fitting TRBD2. Germline loops: CDR1 SNHLY, CDR2 FYNNEI. CDR3 size: 16 residues. The V gene end was trimmed by 10 bases and the J gene end by 5 bases; junction bases not matched to a gene: 15. CDR3 sequence reads: CATLGGLAGVQDTQYF. For the CDR3, the DNA is TGTGCCACCCTGGGGGGCCTAGCGGGAGTACAAGATACGCAGTATTTT.

The V call is TRBV10-3, the J call TRBJ1-1, with 7 bases identical to TRBD1. Germline loops: CDR1 ENHRY, CDR2 SYGVKD. V trimming: 4 bases; J trimming: 4 bases; junction bases outside the gene matches: 6. This CDR3 region has 14 residues. CDR3 nucleotide sequence: TGTGCCATCAGTGTGACAGGGAAAGGCACTGAAGCTTTCTTT. It encodes CAISVTGKGTEAFF.

This chain links TRBV7-8 with TRBJ1-1; the D is unclear. The V gene lost 5 bases and the J gene lost 5 bases, with 12 bases spanning the gap. CDR3 length: 13 residues. CDR1 and CDR2 from the germline V gene are SGHVS and FQNEAQ. The CDR3 DNA is TGTGCCAGCAGCCCTCGGATCTTGACTGAAGCTTTCTTT. Translating it yields CASSPRILTEAFF.

This clone was seen once. The rearrangement joins TRBV2 to TRBJ2-2; maybe TRBD2 (5 bases). The V gene's germline CDR1 is SNHLY and CDR2 FYNNEI. V dropped 8 bases and J dropped 4 bases, with 14 bases sitting between them. The CDR3 covers 14 residues. The CDR3 DNA sequence: TGTGCCAGCTCCCGGCGAGCGGTCACCGGGGAGCTGTTTTTT. Protein sequence: CASSRRAVTGELFF.

A few counts support this clone. V is TRBV28 and J is TRBJ1-2; D gene uncertain. The V end was cut by 5 bases, the J end by 0 bases, with 19 bases between. The CDR3 loop spans 17 amino acids. The germline V gene has CDR1 MDHEN and CDR2 SYDVKM. CDR3 sequence: CASSPKIRGKANYGYTF. The CDR3 nucleotides are TGTGCCAGCAGTCCGAAAATTCGGGGTAAAGCTAACTATGGCTACACCTTC.

This clone showed up just a few times. The rearrangement links TRBV4-1 to TRBJ2-5; 7 nucleotides match TRBD1. This CDR3 has 16 amino acids. The junction had 9 bases not matched to a gene; V was cut back by 0 bases and J by 5 bases. Germline lookup yields CDR1 MGHRA and CDR2 YSYEKL. CDR3 sequence (DNA): TGCGCCAGCAGCCAAGATTTGAACAGGGGCGGGGAGACCCAGTACTTC. The encoded protein is CASSQDLNRGGETQYF.

The CDR3 DNA follows: TGTGCCAGCAGCTTAGCTTGGCGACTAGCGGCAGATACGCAGTATTTT. Its translation is CASSLAWRLAADTQYF. V gene TRBV7-8 combines with J gene TRBJ2-3; 9 nucleotides agree with TRBD2. CDR3 size: 16 residues. The V segment lost 0 bases and the J segment 4 bases; nucleotides outside the gene matches: 5. CDR1 and CDR2 (germline): SGHVS, FQNEAQ.

This chain uses TRBV27 with TRBJ1-2; D perhaps matches TRBD1 (6 bases). Germline V lookup: CDR1 MNHEY, CDR2 SMNVEV (reference sequence). Trimming stripped 5 bases from V and 3 bases from J, with 16 bases between. The CDR3 loop spans 15 amino acids. CDR3 region: CASSLRGGLYYGYTF. The DNA of the CDR3 is TGTGCCAGCAGTCTTCGTGGGGGGCTTTACTATGGCTACACCTTC.

The chain joins TRBV7-2 to TRBJ2-5; 7 bases agree with TRBD2. This CDR3 spans 18 amino acids. Germline values: CDR1 SGHTA, CDR2 FQGNSA. Trimming removed 3 bases from V and 1 base from J; junction bases left unmatched: 14. In DNA form, the CDR3 reads TGTGCCAGCAGCTTGGCCCCCCGGCGCGGGGGTACCCAAGAGACCCAGTACTTC. Amino acids: CASSLAPRRGGTQETQYF. Filled out from reference TRBV7-2 and TRBJ2-5, the complete variable domain reads GAGVSQSPSNKVTEKGKDVELRCDPISGHTALYWYRQSLGQGLEFLIYFQGNSAPDKSGLPSDRFSAERTGGSVSTLTIQRTQQEDSAVYLCASSLAPRRGGTQETQYFGPGTRLLVL.

Sample share makes this clone hyperexpanded. This chain joins TRBV11-2 and TRBJ1-1; D is undetermined. Germline lookup yields CDR1 SGHAT and CDR2 FQNNGV. This CDR3 spans 11 amino acids. The V end was cut by 5 bases, the J end by 2 bases, with 3 bases between. The CDR3: CASSINTEAFF. CDR3 nucleotides: TGTGCCAGCAGCATTAACACTGAAGCTTTCTTT.

V usage is TRBV5-4 and J usage is TRBJ2-7; D remains unclear. V was cut by 4 bases and J by 5 bases, with 13 bases left in between. Germline CDR1 is SGHNT and CDR2 is YYREEE (reference sequence). The length of the CDR3 is 13 residues. The chain's CDR3 is CASSSDVADEQYF. In DNA, the CDR3 is TGTGCCAGCAGCAGCGATGTGGCGGACGAGCAGTACTTC.

The chain carries TRBV5-4 and TRBJ2-7, with 13 positions matching TRBD2. Looked up from germline, CDR1 is SGHNT and CDR2 is YYREEE (reference sequence). The CDR3 extends over 14 amino acids. V lost 5 bases to trimming and J lost 12 bases; unmatched junction nucleotides: 11. The DNA of the CDR3 is TGTGCCAGCAGTAGCGGGACTAGCGGGGTAAATTGGTACTTC. The encoded protein is CASSSGTSGVNWYF.

The chain couples TRBV6-1 to TRBJ2-5; maybe TRBD1 (7 bases). The V end lost 5 bases, the J end lost 1 base, and 14 bases lay between the germline ends. This CDR3 contains 15 residues. The germline V gene has CDR1 MNHNS and CDR2 SASEGT. The CDR3 nucleotides are TGTGCCAGCAGTCCCCGCGGGGACAGCCAAGAGACCCAGTACTTC. Protein sequence: CASSPRGDSQETQYF.

In this sample, this clone turned up a few times. This chain connects TRBV28 to TRBJ1-5, with 7 bases identical to TRBD1. Germline values: CDR1 MDHEN, CDR2 SYDVKM. V trimming: 6 bases; J trimming: 2 bases; junction bases outside the gene matches: 7. The CDR3 runs 15 residues. In DNA, the CDR3 is TGTGCCAGCAGCCGGGGGACAGAAGGCAATCAGCCCCAGCATTTT. This encodes CASSRGTEGNQPQHF.

The J gene is TRBJ1-6, the V gene TRBV15; D perhaps matches TRBD1 (6 bases). Germline assignment: CDR1 LNHNV and CDR2 YYDKDF (reference sequence). This CDR3 comprises 18 residues. V was clipped by 1 base and J by 7 bases, with 20 bases between them. The CDR3 loop is CATSRGGGRGGGNSPLHF. For the CDR3, the DNA is TGTGCCACCAGCAGAGGAGGGGGGCGGGGAGGGGGAAATTCACCCCTCCACTTT. Using reference TRBV15 and TRBJ1-6 for the parts outside the CDR3, the full variable domain is DAMVIQNPRYQVTQFGKPVTLSCSQTLNHNVMYWYQQKSSQAPKLLFHYYDKDFNNEADTPDNFQSRRPNTSFCFLDIRSPGLGDTAMYLCATSRGGGRGGGNSPLHFGNGTRLTVT.

V and J are TRBV7-9 and TRBJ1-1; D might be TRBD1 (5 bases). The ends were cut back, 2 bases at V and 8 bases at J, with 15 bases in the middle. The CDR3 contains 14 residues. Per germline, CDR1 SEHNR and CDR2 FQNEAQ (reference sequence). The CDR3 is CASSLRAAGTEAFF. The CDR3 region has the DNA TGTGCCAGCAGCTTAAGGGCAGCTGGGACCGAAGCTTTCTTT.

A few counts support this clone. Other nucleotide sequences from this sample produce the same CDR3. This rearrangement joins TRBV18 to TRBJ1-2, with TRBD1 matching 7 bases. Germline-derived CDR1 and CDR2 are KGHSH and LQKENI. CDR3 length equals 14 residues. V was pared by 5 bases and J by 4 bases, with 7 bases of the junction left unmatched. The CDR3 nucleotides read TGTGCCAGCTCAGAAGAGTCAGGGGGCTATGGCTACACCTTC. Its protein product is CASSEESGGYGYTF.

CDR3 in amino acids: CASSVQGGVSYGYTF. The CDR3, as DNA: TGTGCCAGCAGTGTTCAGGGGGGAGTCAGCTATGGCTACACCTTC. The chain joins TRBV6-1 to TRBJ1-2; 7 bases match TRBD1. CDR3 length equals 15 residues. Germline CDR1 is MNHNS and CDR2 is SASEGT. J was trimmed by 4 bases and V by 4 bases; bases with no gene match: 9.